Each of the 8 T cell receptor beta chains below was sequenced from the same sample in a study of cytomegalovirus exposure and HLA in healthy donors (dated by TCRdb to between 2016 and 2019). The method was the immunoSEQ multiplex PCR assay. For the multiplex PCR, a mixture combining 60 forward primers for TCR Vbeta segments and 13 reverse primers for TCR Jbeta segments was used. Not all clones reach the TCRdb copy of this immuneACCESS table, which keeps in-frame sequences only. Checked studies attribute under half of the gap to unresolved V genes and leave the rest unexplained. Present in this sample are 150,000 to 200,000 clones, 81% of which were seen just once. The ten largest account for about 1.5% of the sample. The sequenced sample consisted of PBMCs. These receptors all come from a man aged 50 or older in good health and CMV-seropositive.

The gene calls are TRBV28 and TRBJ1-3; 9 nucleotides line up with TRBD1. CDR3 size: 13 residues. Germline values: CDR1 MDHEN, CDR2 SYDVKM. Germline trimming cut 7 bases from V and 9 bases from J; bases unmatched to any gene: 7. The CDR3 spells CASIGGQGFTIYF. CDR3 DNA sequence: TGTGCCAGCATAGGGGGACAGGGTTTCACCATATATTTT.

This clone occurred once. V gene TRBV7-8 combines with J gene TRBJ1-1; TRBD1 is a possible D gene (6 bases). The V end lost 5 bases, the J end lost 2 bases, and 18 bases lay between the germline ends. Germline values: CDR1 SGHVS, CDR2 FQNEAQ. This CDR3 has 16 residues. Written as DNA, the CDR3 is TGTGCCAGCAGCCCCCAAAACAGGGATACTAACACTGAAGCTTTCTTT. Protein product: CASSPQNRDTNTEAFF.

V and J are TRBV4-1 and TRBJ1-5; no clear D. Germline CDR1 and CDR2: MGHRA and YSYEKL. The ends were cut back, 0 bases at V and 2 bases at J, with 11 bases in the middle. The CDR3 covers 16 residues. This CDR3 reads CASSQDWQRRNQPQHF. CDR3 DNA: TGCGCCAGCAGCCAAGACTGGCAGAGGCGCAATCAGCCCCAGCATTTT.

The chain couples TRBV30 to TRBJ2-7, with D tentatively TRBD2 (6 bases). The germline V gene has CDR1 GTSNPN and CDR2 SVGIG (reference sequence). The germline V and J ends were trimmed by 5 bases and 3 bases, with 17 bases remaining between them. The CDR3 has 14 amino acids. The CDR3 here is CAWGRNAEGYEQYF. For the CDR3, the DNA is TGTGCCTGGGGGAGAAACGCGGAGGGCTACGAGCAGTACTTC.

Only a few counts were recorded for this clone. The chain uses TRBV6-1 and TRBJ1-4, with a possible D match to TRBD1 (5 bases). The V end was cut by 0 bases, the J end by 11 bases, with 13 bases between. The germline CDR1 and CDR2 sequences are MNHNS and SASEGT. The CDR3 extends over 14 amino acids. In DNA form, the CDR3 reads TGTGCCAGCAGTGAAGCGGGACGCGGAGGGAAACTGTTTTTT. Amino acids: CASSEAGRGGKLFF.

This clone was recorded a few times. In nucleotides, the CDR3 is TGTGCCAGCAGGCCCGGGGGACGATCCACAGATACGCAGTATTTT. The encoded protein is CASRPGGRSTDTQYF. The chain is built from TRBV5-4 and TRBJ2-3; tentatively, D is TRBD2 (6 bases). The V and J ends lost 5 bases and 2 bases respectively, with 15 bases between them. The germline V gene encodes CDR1 SGHNT and CDR2 YYREEE (reference sequence). The CDR3 sequence is 15 residues long.

The chain combines TRBV25-1 with TRBJ2-1, with D maybe TRBD1 (6 bases). Germline assignment: CDR1 MGHDK and CDR2 SYGVNS. This CDR3 comprises 14 residues. Trimming removed 3 bases from V and 7 bases from J, with 13 bases in between. CDR3 protein: CASSDPGQANEQFF. The CDR3 DNA is TGTGCCAGCAGTGATCCGGGACAAGCAAATGAGCAGTTCTTC. The whole variable domain, filled in from reference TRBV25-1 and TRBJ2-1, reads EADIYQTPRYLVIGTGKKITLECSQTMGHDKMYWYQQDPGMELHLIHYSYGVNSTEKGDLSSESTVSRIRTEHFPLTLESARPSHTSQYLCASSDPGQANEQFFGPGTRLTVL.

The chain joins TRBV5-4 to TRBJ1-2; 7 nucleotides line up with TRBD1. The germline V gene has CDR1 SGHNT and CDR2 YYREEE (reference sequence). Trimming took 3 bases from V and 7 from J; bases not matched to a gene: 12. This CDR3 has 15 residues. The CDR3: CASSSQGGQASGYTF. Written as DNA, the CDR3 is TGTGCCAGCAGCTCCCAAGGGGGCCAAGCGTCTGGCTACACCTTC.